The 16 T cell receptor beta chains below all came from one sample that was sequenced in a study of T cells in Graves' hyperthyroidism and ophthalmopathy. Amplification of TCR beta CDR3 regions used RNA as the template. First-round RT-PCR of the TCR CDR3 relied on the HTBI primer set. TCRdb re-derived calls from the multiplex PCR reads in MiXCR, one entry per CDR3 protein. The sample includes around 35,000 distinct CDR3 sequences, around 56% seen only once; the top ten take 17%. Sequenced material: blood. The source is a man aged 35-49 years with Graves' ophthalmopathy.

The chain carries TRBV19 and TRBJ1-2; the D is unclear. V was shortened by 4 bases and J by 5 bases, with 20 bases between the two germline ends. The CDR3 loop spans 16 amino acids. CDR1 and CDR2 from the germline V gene are LNHDA and SQIVND (reference sequence). This chain's CDR3 is CASSKQPGDTQYGYTF. Here the CDR3 DNA reads TGTGCCAGTAGTAAACAGCCCGGAGATACGCAGTATGGCTACACCTTC.

This clonotype is medium-sized within its sample. The chain uses TRBV25-1 and TRBJ1-5, with a tentative D call TRBD1 (5 bases). CDR1 MGHDK and CDR2 SYGVNS come from the germline V gene. Trimming removed 3 bases from V and 5 bases from J, with 8 bases in between. The CDR3 runs to 13 residues. CDR3 loop: CASSDQGDQPQHF. The CDR3 DNA follows: TGTGCCAGCAGTGATCAGGGAGATCAGCCCCAGCATTTT.

This clonotype was observed a few times. The rearrangement joins TRBV19 to TRBJ2-2, with 10 positions matching TRBD1. Germline-derived CDR1 and CDR2 are LNHDA and SQIVND (reference sequence). This CDR3 contains 15 residues. J was trimmed by 5 bases and V by 6 bases; bases with no gene match: 6. CDR3 in DNA: TGTGCCAGTAGAAGACAGGGGGCGGAAACCGGGGAGCTGTTTTTT. It yields the protein CASRRQGAETGELFF.

This clonotype was counted many times. V usage is TRBV2 and J usage is TRBJ2-5, with D maybe TRBD2 (6 bases). The CDR3 contains 17 residues. Germline V gene lookup returns CDR1 SNHLY and CDR2 FYNNEI. V was trimmed by 2 bases and J by 2 bases, leaving 18 bases between them. The CDR3 region is CASSEMVVIGGQETQYF. The CDR3 nucleotides read TGTGCCAGCAGTGAAATGGTCGTTATCGGGGGACAAGAGACCCAGTACTTC.

This clonotype was counted at least ten times. This chain uses TRBV6-5 with TRBJ2-5; TRBD2 is a possible D gene (6 bases). Germline CDR1 reads MNHEY; CDR2 reads SVGAGI. This CDR3 region has 11 residues. V was pared by 10 bases and J by 5 bases, with 11 bases between. The CDR3 nucleotides are TGTGCCACCCAGCGGGTGGAGACCCAGTACTTC. This gives the protein CATQRVETQYF.

This clonotype was counted at least ten times. This rearrangement joins TRBV7-2 to TRBJ1-5; 9 nucleotides align to TRBD1. Germline CDR1 SGHTA, CDR2 FQGNSA. The CDR3 is 15 residues long. Trimming removed 5 bases from V and 5 bases from J; junction bases left unmatched: 7. CDR3: CASSPDRGRYQPQHF. In DNA, the CDR3 is TGTGCCAGCAGCCCGGACAGGGGAAGGTATCAGCCCCAGCATTTT. Using reference TRBV7-2 and TRBJ1-5 for the parts outside the CDR3, the full variable domain is GAGVSQSPSNKVTEKGKDVELRCDPISGHTALYWYRQSLGQGLEFLIYFQGNSAPDKSGLPSDRFSAERTGGSVSTLTIQRTQQEDSAVYLCASSPDRGRYQPQHFGDGTRLSIL.

CDR3: CASSKDPWGLFF. The CDR3 nucleotides are TGTGCCAGCAGTAAGGACCCGTGGGGGCTGTTTTTT. The chain uses TRBV6-5 and TRBJ1-4; weak D call: TRBD1 (5 bases). Looked up from germline, CDR1 is MNHEY and CDR2 is SVGAGI. V was trimmed by 5 bases and J by 14 bases, leaving 15 bases between them. This CDR3 region has 12 residues.

As concerns this clonotype: The conserved phenylalanine or tryptophan normally closing the CDR3 is absent here, so this likely arose from a read error. This chain connects TRBV7-9 to TRBJ1-1, with TRBD1 matching over 7 bases. The V gene's germline CDR1 is SEHNR and CDR2 FQNEAQ (reference sequence). This CDR3 has 15 amino acids. The V and J ends lost 3 bases and 4 bases, in that order; junction bases with no gene match: 8. CDR3: CASSLSGGWSTEAFL. The CDR3 DNA sequence: TGTGCCAGCAGCTTGTCAGGGGGTTGGAGCACTGAAGCTTTCTTG.

The rearrangement links TRBV20-1 to TRBJ2-7, with 12 bases that match TRBD2. The J segment lost 1 base and the V segment lost 6 bases, leaving 4 bases of the junction unmatched. This CDR3 has 14 residues. The V gene's germline CDR1 is DFQATT and CDR2 SNEGSKA (reference sequence). For the CDR3, the DNA is TGCAGTGCCTTACTAGCGGGAGGTTCCTACGAGCAGTACTTC. It is translated as CSALLAGGSYEQYF.

On this clonotype: The DNA is omitted, as the CDR3 cannot be located on it reliably, and the CDR3 follows TCRdb's listing. The chain combines TRBV5-1 with TRBJ2-3; TRBD1 is taken as the D call from the table, unchecked against the DNA. Per the germline V gene, CDR1 is SGHRS and CDR2 is YFSETQ. The CDR3 has 18 residues if both end residues are counted. CDR3: CASSFYICSAPLPDTQYF.

This clonotype appeared many times. The rearrangement joins TRBV6-5 to TRBJ2-2; D is undetermined. Looked up from germline, CDR1 is MNHEY and CDR2 is SVGAGI. There are 16 residues in the CDR3. Trimming took off 2 bases at V and 6 bases at J, with 16 bases between the two ends. The CDR3 region is CASSYVPELFAGELFF. CDR3 DNA sequence: TGTGCCAGCAGTTACGTCCCCGAGTTGTTCGCCGGGGAGCTGTTTTTT.

As concerns this clonotype: At one end, the junction sequence differs from germline, possibly due to a read error. J is TRBJ1-1 and V is TRBV19, with D perhaps matching TRBD1 (5 bases). The germline CDR1 and CDR2 sequences are LNHDA and SQIVND (reference sequence). The CDR3 loop spans 13 amino acids. CDR3 sequence (DNA): TGTGCCAGTACCCGGCAGGGAGGGACTGAAGCCTTCTTT. This encodes CASTRQGGTEAFF.

The rearrangement links TRBV10-1 to TRBJ2-1, with 9 bases aligning to TRBD2. Germline V gene data show CDR1 as WNHNN and CDR2 as SYGVQD (reference sequence). CDR3 length: 17 amino acids. V shed 2 bases and J 3 bases; nucleotides not matched to a gene: 8. This CDR3 reads CASSERAREGHYNEQFF. As DNA, the CDR3 is TGCGCCAGCAGTGAGCGAGCGCGGGAGGGGCACTACAATGAGCAGTTCTTC.

This clonotype has at least ten counts. This chain uses TRBV6-5 with TRBJ2-5, with D perhaps matching TRBD2 (6 bases). The CDR3 spans 14 residues. The germline gives CDR1 MNHEY, CDR2 SVGAGI. Trimming shortened V by 3 bases and J by 2 bases, and 10 bases separated the two germline ends. The CDR3 sequence is CASSYGGKQETQYF. The CDR3 nucleotides are TGTGCCAGCAGTTATGGGGGGAAACAAGAGACCCAGTACTTC.

The J gene is TRBJ1-4, the V gene TRBV5-1; D is possibly TRBD1 (5 bases). V was shortened by 3 bases and J by 5 bases, with 8 bases between the two germline ends. The CDR3 spans 13 residues. The germline V gene encodes CDR1 SGHRS and CDR2 YFSETQ. The CDR3 region is CASSSGRNEKLFF. CDR3 sequence (DNA): TGCGCCAGCAGCTCGGGACGGAATGAAAAACTGTTTTTT.

The chain uses TRBV9 and TRBJ2-7; the D is unclear. With 0 bases removed from V and 5 bases from J, the gap between germline ends came to 9 bases. CDR3 length equals 13 residues. CDR1 is SGDLS, CDR2 YYNGEE, per germline. CDR3 amino acids: CASSVAVGNEQYF. CDR3 nucleotides: TGTGCCAGCAGCGTAGCTGTGGGGAACGAGCAGTACTTC.